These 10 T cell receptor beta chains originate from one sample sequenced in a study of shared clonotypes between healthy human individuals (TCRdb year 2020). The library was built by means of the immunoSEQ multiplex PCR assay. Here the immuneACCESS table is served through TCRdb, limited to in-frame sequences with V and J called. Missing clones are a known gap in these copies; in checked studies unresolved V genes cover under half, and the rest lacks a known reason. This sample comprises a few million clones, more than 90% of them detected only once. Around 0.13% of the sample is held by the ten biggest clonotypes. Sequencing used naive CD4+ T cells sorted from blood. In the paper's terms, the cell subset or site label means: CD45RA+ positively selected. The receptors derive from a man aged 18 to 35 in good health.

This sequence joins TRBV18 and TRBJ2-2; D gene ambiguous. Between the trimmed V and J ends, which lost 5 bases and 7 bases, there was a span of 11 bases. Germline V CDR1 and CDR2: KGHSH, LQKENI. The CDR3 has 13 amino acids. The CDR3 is CASSSPFGGELFF. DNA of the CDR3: TGTGCCAGCTCATCCCCGTTCGGCGGGGAGCTGTTTTTT.

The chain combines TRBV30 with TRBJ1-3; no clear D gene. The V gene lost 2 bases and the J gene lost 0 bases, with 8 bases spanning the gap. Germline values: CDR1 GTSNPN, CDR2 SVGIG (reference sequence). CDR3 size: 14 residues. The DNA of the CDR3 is TGTGCCTGGAGTACCCCTATCTCTGGAAACACCATATATTTT. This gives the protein CAWSTPISGNTIYF.

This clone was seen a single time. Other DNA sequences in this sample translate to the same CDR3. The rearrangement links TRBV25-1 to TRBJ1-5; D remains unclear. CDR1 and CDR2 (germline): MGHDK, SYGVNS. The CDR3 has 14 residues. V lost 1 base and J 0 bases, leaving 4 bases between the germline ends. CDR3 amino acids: CASSELDSNQPQHF. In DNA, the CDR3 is TGTGCCAGCAGTGAATTGGATAGCAATCAGCCCCAGCATTTT.

This CDR3 is CASSLAGGLMNEQFF. The DNA of the CDR3 is TGTGCCAGCAGCTTGGCGGGAGGGCTTATGAATGAGCAGTTCTTC. The chain uses TRBV11-2 and TRBJ2-1, with TRBD2 matching over 9 bases. Trimming at V came to 3 bases and at J to 7 bases, leaving 7 bases not matched to a gene. Germline V gene sequence: CDR1 SGHAT, CDR2 FQNNGV. The CDR3 is made up of 15 amino acids.

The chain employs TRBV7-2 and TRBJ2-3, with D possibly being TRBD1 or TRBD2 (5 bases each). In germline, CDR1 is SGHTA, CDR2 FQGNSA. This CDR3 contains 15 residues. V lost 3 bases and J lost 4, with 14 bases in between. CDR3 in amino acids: CASSFTGTTPDTQYF. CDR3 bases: TGTGCCAGCAGCTTCACCGGGACCACCCCAGATACGCAGTATTTT.

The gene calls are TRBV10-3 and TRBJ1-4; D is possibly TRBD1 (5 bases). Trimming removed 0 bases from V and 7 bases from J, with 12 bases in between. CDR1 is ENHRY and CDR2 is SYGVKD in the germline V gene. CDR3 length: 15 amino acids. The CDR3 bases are TGTGCCATCAGTGAGTCTGCCCAGGGTCGTGAAAAACTGTTTTTT. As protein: CAISESAQGREKLFF.

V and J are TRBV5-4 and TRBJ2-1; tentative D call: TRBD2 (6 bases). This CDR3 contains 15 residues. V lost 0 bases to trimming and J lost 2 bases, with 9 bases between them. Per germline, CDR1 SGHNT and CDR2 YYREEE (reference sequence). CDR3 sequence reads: CASSLGLEAYNEQFF. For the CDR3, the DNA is TGTGCCAGCAGCTTGGGACTAGAGGCCTACAATGAGCAGTTCTTC. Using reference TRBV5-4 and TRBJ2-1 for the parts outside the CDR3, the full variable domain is ETGVTQSPTHLIKTRGQQVTLRCSSQSGHNTVSWYQQALGQGPQFIFQYYREEENGRGNFPPRFSGLQFPNYSSELNVNALELDDSALYLCASSLGLEAYNEQFFGPGTRLTVL.

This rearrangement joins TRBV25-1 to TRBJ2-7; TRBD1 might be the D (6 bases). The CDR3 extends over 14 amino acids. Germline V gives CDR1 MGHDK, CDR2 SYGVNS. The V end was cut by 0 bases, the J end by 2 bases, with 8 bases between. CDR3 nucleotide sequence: TGTGCCAGCAGTGAATACAGGGGCCCCTACGAGCAGTACTTC. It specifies CASSEYRGPYEQYF.

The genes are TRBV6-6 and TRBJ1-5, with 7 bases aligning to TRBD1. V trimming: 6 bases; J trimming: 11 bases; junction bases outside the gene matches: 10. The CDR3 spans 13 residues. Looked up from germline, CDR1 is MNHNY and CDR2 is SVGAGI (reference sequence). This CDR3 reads CASSSQGSRAQHF. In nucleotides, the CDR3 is TGTGCCAGCAGCTCACAGGGGTCCAGGGCCCAGCATTTT.

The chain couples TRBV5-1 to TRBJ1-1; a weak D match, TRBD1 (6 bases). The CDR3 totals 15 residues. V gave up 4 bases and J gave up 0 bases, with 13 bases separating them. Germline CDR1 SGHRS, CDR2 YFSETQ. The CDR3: CASSPLGHLNTEAFF. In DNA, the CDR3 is TGCGCCAGCAGCCCGCTGGGACATTTGAACACTGAAGCTTTCTTT.